This TCR beta chain was captured in a study of identical twins. Germline loops: CDR1 SGDLS, CDR2 YYNGEE. Trimming took 2 bases from V and 0 from J, leaving 9 bases between them. This CDR3 contains 15 residues. TCRdb recomputed calls from the 5' RACE reads with MiXCR, one row per CDR3 protein. The data show more than 650,000 distinct CDR3 sequences, roughly 6% seen once. The sequence derives from a young man in good health. This chain connects TRBV9 to TRBJ2-1; the D gene is possibly TRBD2 (5 bases). The sequencing sample was made of naive T cells sorted from blood. CDR3 sequence reads: CASSVLGVSYNEQFF. CDR3 nucleotide sequence: TGTGCCAGCAGCGTTCTCGGGGTCTCCTACAATGAGCAGTTCTTC. Full variable domain (rest looked up from reference TRBV9 and TRBJ2-1): DSGVTQTPKHLITATGQRVTLRCSPRSGDLSVYWYQQSLDQGLQFLIQYYNGEERAKGNILERFSAQQFPDLHSELNLSSLELGDSALYFCASSVLGVSYNEQFFGPGTRLTVL.